This T cell receptor beta chain appears in the sequencing data of a study of T cell repertoires in aging, cancer and after chemotherapy. Study-wide context: Donors were grouped into six age bands spanning 30 or younger through 70 or older. Clear clonal overlap appeared across healthy donor samples taken over several months to years. Study-wide findings and caveats: Compared with age-matched healthy donors, untreated hematological or solid cancer patients showed higher blood TCR clonality. In cancer patients, declining TCR diversity with age involved lost richness and lost evenness.

Points on this clonotype: Antigen unknown.

The CDR3 length is 16 residues. A mixed TRB-A/B primer pool amplified rearranged TRB by multiplex touch-down PCR. TCRdb re-analysed the multiplex PCR reads in MiXCR, keeping a single row per CDR3 protein. The table shows some 8,200 distinct CDR3 sequences, with more than 25% occurring only once. TCR beta rearrangements were amplified from peripheral blood genomic DNA. The sample consisted of blood. The receptor was derived from a human donor in good health. The chain has TRBV21-1 and TRBJ2-1; the D call of TRBD2 is as the table states it, not checked on the DNA. TRBV21-1 is classified as a pseudogene. The CDR3: CASSKDGSGGADEQFF. CDR3 DNA: TGTGCCAGCAGCAAAGATGGTAGCGGGGGGGCAGATGAGCAGTTCTTC.